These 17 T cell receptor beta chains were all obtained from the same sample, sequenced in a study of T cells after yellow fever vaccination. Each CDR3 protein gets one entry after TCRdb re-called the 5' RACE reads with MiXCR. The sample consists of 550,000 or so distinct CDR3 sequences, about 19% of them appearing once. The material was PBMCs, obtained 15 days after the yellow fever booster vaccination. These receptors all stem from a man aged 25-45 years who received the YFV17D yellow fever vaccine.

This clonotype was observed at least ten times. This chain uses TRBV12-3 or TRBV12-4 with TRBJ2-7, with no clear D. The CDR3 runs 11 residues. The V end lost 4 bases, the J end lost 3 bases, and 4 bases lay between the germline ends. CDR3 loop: CASSWSYEQYF. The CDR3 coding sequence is TGTGCCAGCAGTTGGAGCTACGAGCAGTACTTC.

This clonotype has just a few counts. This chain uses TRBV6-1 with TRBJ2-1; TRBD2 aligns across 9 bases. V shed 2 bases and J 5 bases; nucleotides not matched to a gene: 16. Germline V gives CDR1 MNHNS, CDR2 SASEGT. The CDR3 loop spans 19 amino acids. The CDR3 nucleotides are TGTGCCAGCAGTGAATTAGCGGGAGATCTTTCCTATCGTCACAATGAGCAGTTCTTC. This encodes CASSELAGDLSYRHNEQFF.

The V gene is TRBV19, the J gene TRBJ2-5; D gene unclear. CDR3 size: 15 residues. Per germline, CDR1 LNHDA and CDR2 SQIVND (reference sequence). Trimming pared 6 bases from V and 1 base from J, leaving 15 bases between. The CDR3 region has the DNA TGTGCCAGTAGACCAACACGAGGACCCCAAGAGACCCAGTACTTC. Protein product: CASRPTRGPQETQYF.

The CDR3 nucleotides read TGTGCCAGCAGCTTCACTAGCGGGCCCGCGGGAAACATTCAGTACTTC. Encoded protein: CASSFTSGPAGNIQYF. V is TRBV7-2 and J is TRBJ2-4; TRBD2 matches at 9 bases. Per the germline V gene, CDR1 is SGHTA and CDR2 is FQGNSA. This CDR3 region has 16 residues. Trimming removed 3 bases from V and 6 bases from J; junction bases left unmatched: 9.

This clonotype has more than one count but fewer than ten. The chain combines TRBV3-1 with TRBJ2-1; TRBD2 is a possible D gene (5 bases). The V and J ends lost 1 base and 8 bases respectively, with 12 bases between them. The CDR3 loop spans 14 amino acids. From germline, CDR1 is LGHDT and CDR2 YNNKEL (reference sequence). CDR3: CASSQVSSFDEQFF. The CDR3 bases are TGTGCCAGCAGCCAAGTCTCTAGCTTCGATGAGCAGTTCTTC.

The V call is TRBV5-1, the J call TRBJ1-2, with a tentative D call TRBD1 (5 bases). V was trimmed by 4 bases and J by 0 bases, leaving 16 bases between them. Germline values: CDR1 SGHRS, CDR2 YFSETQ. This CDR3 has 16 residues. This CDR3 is CASSPGAGGANYGYTF. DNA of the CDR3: TGCGCCAGCAGCCCTGGGGCAGGAGGAGCTAACTATGGCTACACCTTC.

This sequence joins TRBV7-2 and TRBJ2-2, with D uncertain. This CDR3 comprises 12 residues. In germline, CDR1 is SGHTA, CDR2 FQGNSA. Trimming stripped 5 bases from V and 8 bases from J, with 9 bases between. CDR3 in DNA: TGTGCCAGCAGCATCCTTGGGGGGGAGCTGTTTTTT. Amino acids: CASSILGGELFF.

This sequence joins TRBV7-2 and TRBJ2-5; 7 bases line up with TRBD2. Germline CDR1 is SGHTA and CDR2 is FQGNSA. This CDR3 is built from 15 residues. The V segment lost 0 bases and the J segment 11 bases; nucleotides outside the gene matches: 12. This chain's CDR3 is CASSLAEEAGIRQYF. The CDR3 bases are TGTGCCAGCAGCTTAGCGGAGGAAGCGGGAATAAGGCAGTACTTC.

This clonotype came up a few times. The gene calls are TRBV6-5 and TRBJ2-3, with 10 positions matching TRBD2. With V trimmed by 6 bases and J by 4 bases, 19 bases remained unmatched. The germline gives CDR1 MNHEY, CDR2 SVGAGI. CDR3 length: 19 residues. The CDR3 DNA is TGTGCCAGCAGCTACGGTTGGGGGGCTCGAGCGGGAGGGTCAGATACGCAGTATTTT. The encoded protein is CASSYGWGARAGGSDTQYF.

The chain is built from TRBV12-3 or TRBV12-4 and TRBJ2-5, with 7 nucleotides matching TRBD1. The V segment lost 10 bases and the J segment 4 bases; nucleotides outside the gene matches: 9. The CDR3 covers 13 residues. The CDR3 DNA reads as TGTGCCACCACCCCTAGGGGGCTAGAGACCCAGTACTTC. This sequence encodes CATTPRGLETQYF.

The CDR3 protein is CASTQREGIGELFF. In DNA form, the CDR3 reads TGTGCCAGCACCCAGCGGGAGGGCATCGGGGAGCTGTTTTTT. This sequence joins TRBV12-3 or TRBV12-4 and TRBJ2-2; 10 bases are shared with TRBD2. The CDR3 totals 14 residues. J was trimmed by 7 bases and V by 7 bases; bases with no gene match: 6.

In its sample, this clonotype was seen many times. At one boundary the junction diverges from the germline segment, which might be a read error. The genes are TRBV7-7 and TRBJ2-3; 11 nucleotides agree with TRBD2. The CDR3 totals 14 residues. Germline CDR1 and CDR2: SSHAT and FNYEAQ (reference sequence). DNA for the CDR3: TGTGCTAGCAGCCTCGGGACTAGCGGAGATACGCAGTATTTT. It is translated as CASSLGTSGDTQYF.

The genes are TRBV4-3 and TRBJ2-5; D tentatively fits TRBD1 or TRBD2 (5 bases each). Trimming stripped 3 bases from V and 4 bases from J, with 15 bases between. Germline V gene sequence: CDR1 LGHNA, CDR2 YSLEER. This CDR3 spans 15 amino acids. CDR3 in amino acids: CASSQDRDPRETQYF. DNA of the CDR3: TGCGCCAGCAGCCAGGACCGGGACCCAAGAGAGACCCAGTACTTC.

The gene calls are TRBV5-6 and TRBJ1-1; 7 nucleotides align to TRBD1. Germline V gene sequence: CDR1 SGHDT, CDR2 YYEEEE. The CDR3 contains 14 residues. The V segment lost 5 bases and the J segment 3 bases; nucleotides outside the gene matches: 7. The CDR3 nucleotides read TGTGCCAGCAGGAAATCAGGGGGGGACACTGAAGCTTTCTTT. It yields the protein CASRKSGGDTEAFF.

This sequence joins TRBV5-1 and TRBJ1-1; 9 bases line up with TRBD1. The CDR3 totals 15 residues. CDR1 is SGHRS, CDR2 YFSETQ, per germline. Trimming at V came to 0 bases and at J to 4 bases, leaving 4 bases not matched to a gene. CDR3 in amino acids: CASSLEGTGSTEAFF. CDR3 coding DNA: TGCGCCAGCAGCTTGGAGGGGACAGGGAGCACTGAAGCTTTCTTT.

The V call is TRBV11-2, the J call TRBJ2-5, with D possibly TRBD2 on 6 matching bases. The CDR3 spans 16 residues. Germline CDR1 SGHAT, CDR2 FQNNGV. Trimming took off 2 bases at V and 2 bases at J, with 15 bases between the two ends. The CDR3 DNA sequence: TGTGCCAGCAGCTTAATAGGCGGGGCCGGTCAAGAGACCCAGTACTTC. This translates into CASSLIGGAGQETQYF.

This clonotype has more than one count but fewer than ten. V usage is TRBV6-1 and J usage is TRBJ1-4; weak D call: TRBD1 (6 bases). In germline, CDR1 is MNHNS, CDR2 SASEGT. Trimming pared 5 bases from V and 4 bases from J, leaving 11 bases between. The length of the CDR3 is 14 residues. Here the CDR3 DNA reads TGTGCCAGCAGTCTCGGACAGTTTAATGAAAAACTGTTTTTT. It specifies CASSLGQFNEKLFF.